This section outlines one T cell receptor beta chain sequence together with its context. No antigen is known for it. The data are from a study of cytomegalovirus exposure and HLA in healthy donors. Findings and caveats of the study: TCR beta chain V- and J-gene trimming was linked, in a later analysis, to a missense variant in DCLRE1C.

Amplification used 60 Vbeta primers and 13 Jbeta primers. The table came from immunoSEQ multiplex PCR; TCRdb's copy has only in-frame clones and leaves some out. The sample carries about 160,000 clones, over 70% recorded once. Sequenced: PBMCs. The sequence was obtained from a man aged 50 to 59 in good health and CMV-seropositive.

CDR3 DNA sequence: TGTGCCAGCAGCCCTCGAGGCGGGGGGTACGAGCAGTACTTC. This encodes CASSPRGGGYEQYF. The chain employs TRBV7-2 and TRBJ2-7; 8 bases map to TRBD2. Losses at the gene ends were 5 bases for V and 4 bases for J; bases not matched to a gene: 7. The germline V gene has CDR1 SGHTA and CDR2 FQGNSA. The CDR3 loop spans 14 amino acids.